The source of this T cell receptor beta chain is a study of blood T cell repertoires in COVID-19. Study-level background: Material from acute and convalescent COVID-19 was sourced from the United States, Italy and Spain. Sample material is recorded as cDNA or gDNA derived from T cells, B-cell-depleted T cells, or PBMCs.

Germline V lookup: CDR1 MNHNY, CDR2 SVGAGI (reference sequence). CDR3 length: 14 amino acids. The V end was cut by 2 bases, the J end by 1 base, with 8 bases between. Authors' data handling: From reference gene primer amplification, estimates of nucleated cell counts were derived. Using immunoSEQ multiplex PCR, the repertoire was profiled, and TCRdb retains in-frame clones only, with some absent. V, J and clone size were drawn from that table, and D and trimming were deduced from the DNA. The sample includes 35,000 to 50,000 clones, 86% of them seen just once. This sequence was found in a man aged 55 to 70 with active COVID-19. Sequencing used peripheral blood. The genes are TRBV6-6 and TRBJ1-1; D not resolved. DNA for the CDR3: TGTGCCAGCAGTTACCCGGAGCGGAACACTGAAGCTTTCTTT. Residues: CASSYPERNTEAFF.